This T cell receptor (beta chain) appears in the sequencing data of a study of blood T cell repertoires in COVID-19 (dated by TCRdb to between 2020 and 2021). Study-wide context: Collaborator samples came from the United States, Italy and Spain and covered acute and convalescent phases of COVID-19. The prospective study material was composed of cDNA or gDNA derived from T cells, B-cell-depleted T cells, or PBMCs. Deeply sampled blood TCRbeta repertoires from subjects exposed to, actively infected with, or recovered from COVID-19 were included in the dataset. The repertoires were released in a freely available public database intended as a resource for research on the immune response to SARS-CoV-2. The samples were drawn from two sources: the first 160 participants of the ongoing ImmuneRACE study, and 950 to 1,500 subjects contributed by 6 global collaborators. The sample metadata nearly always contained a de-identified subject ID, COVID-19 status, age in years and sex. Where available, HLA class I and class II types were taken from metadata supplied by the sample provider and were not determined by assay-based typing. Paper-wide results and their limitations: The quantity of clinical and demographic metadata differed by source and by participant and was supplied without curation.

The junction shows trimming of 6 bases on V and 1 base on J, plus 12 bases between the germline ends. The germline V gene yields SNHLY for CDR1 and FYNNEI for CDR2. From its cysteine to its phenylalanine, the CDR3 spans 14 amino acids. The entry retains the CDR3 DNA only, 42 bases that are in frame from base 1. The immunoSEQ Assay, a bias-controlled multiplex PCR, was used to amplify TCRbeta CDR3 regions from genomic DNA. The original pipeline was this. The number of nucleated cells in each sample was estimated from the amplification of reference gene primers within the assay. Sequence reads were collapsed and filtered to measure the absolute abundance of every unique TCRbeta CDR3 rearrangement. Productive Simpson clonality was computed per sample as the square root of Simpson's diversity index over productive rearrangements. Held by TCRdb, this immuneACCESS table contains in-frame sequences only and omits some clones. Under half of the omission traces to an unresolved V gene where checked; the cause of the rest is unknown. V, J and clone size reflect that table, while D and trimming were determined from the DNA. In this sample the table shows 300,000 to 450,000 clones, about 90% of which occur a single time. Of the sample, 1.3% is held by the ten largest clones.

Participants in the prospective study were enrolled through a virtual design, were aged about 18 to 90 years, and lived in some 24 United States geographic areas. To assign participants to cohorts, the prospective study relied on clinical history that participants themselves reported in a screening survey and a study questionnaire. ImmuneRACE Cohort 3 recovered participants were defined by two consecutive negative NP/OP PCR tests, healthcare professional clearance, or symptom resolution. Mobile phlebotomists in the prospective study collected whole blood, serum and a nasopharyngeal or oropharyngeal swab from every participant. Prospective study participants could optionally give additional blood draws and questionnaires over an approximately 2-month period. Prospective study blood samples were shipped either frozen or at room temperature before DNA extraction. To note about this clone: Its antigen is unknown. There are no base qualities to consult, and no much larger clone falls within one base.

The clonotype was recovered from a man aged 25-45 years who had recovered from COVID-19. Material: PBMCs or T cells enriched from blood (not recorded which). Recombination joined TRBV2 with TRBJ1-1; a tentative D call is TRBD1 (5 bases match). Here is the DNA: TGTGCCAGCAGACCTGGGGCGACGAACACTGAAGCTTTCTTT. It encodes CASRPGATNTEAFF.